This paragraph reports one T cell receptor (beta chain). Its antigen target is currently unknown. The input lacks base qualities; no much larger clone sits a single base away. V loses 3 bases, J loses 3 bases, and the germline ends lie 6 bases apart. The germline V gene sets CDR1 to ENHRY and CDR2 to SYGVKD. The CDR3 spans 12 residues, from the cysteine through the phenylalanine. The read is trimmed to its CDR3 DNA, 36 bases read in frame from base 1. A single peripheral blood draw of about 116 mL on average was collected from each donor into heparinised tubes. Using a panel that included CD45RO, CCR7, CD25, CD127, CD95 and CD27, naive, central memory, regulatory and stem cell-like memory CD4+ T cells were sorted on a BD FACSAria II. Every sorted population had a purity above 95%. PBMCs were isolated immediately by Lymphoprep density gradient centrifugation and stained directly without culture. So that batch effects would be minimized, each experiment stained and sorted samples in pairs, pairing one healthy donor with one patient.

The data belong to a study of beta chain features in type 1 diabetes (dated by TCRdb to 2017 to 2018). As for the study more broadly: Mean age, gender distribution, total cell number and subset yield did not differ between patients and healthy donors. A total of 90 million to 130 million sorted cells were examined across all samples, and a strong correlation was observed between cell number per subset and RNA yield. The study compared the TCRB repertoires of sorted circulating CD4+ T cell subsets in recently diagnosed type 1 diabetes patients with those in matched healthy donors. Regulatory and stem cell-like memory subsets were obtained from only 8 patients and about eight healthy donors, while naive and central memory subsets were obtained from all 28 donors.

What the research found in general, with its limitations: Because the HLA sub-analyses included only small numbers of individuals, any influence of HLA type on TCRB rearrangement was left unresolved. Because cDNA was sequenced instead of genomic DNA, highly expressing activated cells could be over-represented, though the groups showed no difference in activation or CD3 levels. Shorter templates might have been favored by PCR, but patient and control samples were amplified and corrected together, so both groups would have been affected equally by any skew. In all four CD4+ subsets, TCRB CDR3 length was moderately but significantly shorter in type 1 diabetes patients. Fewer insertions and more nucleotide deletions at VDJ recombination sites were observed in patients with type 1 diabetes, implying thymic rearrangement abnormalities. The naive, central memory and regulatory TCRB repertoires appeared to resemble one another more closely among patients than among healthy donors.

The entire amount of isolated RNA was reverse transcribed using the High Capacity cDNA Reverse Transcription Kit, so the sequenced TCRB transcripts were expressed ones. Deep immunoSEQ sequencing was applied to naive, central memory and regulatory T cell samples, giving an average of roughly 3.6 million total reads per sample. Sorted cells were lysed in RLT buffer, and RNA was extracted using DNase-treated RNeasy Micro or Mini kits according to cell number. To prevent cross-contamination, each cell subset was processed individually, whereas patient and healthy donor samples were processed jointly. The immunoSEQ multiplex PCR was used to amplify TCRB sequences from cDNA, yielding 87-bp fragments that span the CDR3 region. Sequencing of the amplicons was done on the Illumina HiSeq platform. The paper's data handling went like this. PCR bias was corrected computationally using synthetic template baselines, and reads within Hamming distance 2 were collapsed, with unmergeable singletons discarded. Reads were aligned against IMGT to assign V, D and J genes, CDR3 length and insertions or deletions at six rearrangement sites. Within each subset, clonotype counts were normalized to sorted cell number, after which true diversity and Gini coefficients were computed with the tcR R package. Repertoire sharing was quantified using the overlap coefficient calculated on TCRB nucleotide sequences. Out-of-frame TCRB sequences from naive cells were analyzed to stand in for the pre-selection repertoire. In its TCRdb copy, this immuneACCESS table keeps in-frame sequences only and misses some clones. Where compared with another copy, unresolved V genes explain less than half of these, and the others have no known cause. From that table come the V and J calls and clone size; the DNA was used to work out D and trimming. For this sample the table gives about half a million clones, of which about 29% were detected only once. Together, the top ten hold around 0.065% of the sample.

Sequencing used naive CD4+ T cells from blood. This specimen's cell subset or site label, interpreted: true naive CD4+ T cells. The sequence came from a man aged 18 to 29 in good health. Recombination joined TRBV10-3 with TRBJ2-7; the D gene remains uncertain. This receptor carries the CDR3 CAISETFYEQYF. The base sequence is TGTGCCATCAGTGAAACGTTCTACGAGCAGTACTTC.